This entry describes one T cell receptor beta chain. Its specificity is not known. The CDR3 is made up of 14 amino acids. From germline, CDR1 is MNHEY and CDR2 SMNVEV (reference sequence). The V and J ends lost 0 bases and 4 bases respectively, with 7 bases between them. This record comes from a study of graft-versus-host responses after intestinal transplantation. Overall study: Each recipient received a multivisceral, liver-intestinal, or isolated intestinal graft. Induction using anti-thymocyte globulin, followed by tacrolimus and steroids for approximately 3 years, was given to all recipients.

The study's findings and limits: In recipient marrow, GvH clones were found, and some appeared first in ileum or blood.

Produced via immunoSEQ multiplex PCR; TCRdb's table is partial and in-frame only. The sample records about 120,000 clones, roughly 95% being singletons. The material was unstimulated CD8+ T cells sorted from spleen or lymph node cells, obtained before intestinal transplant. The chain joins TRBV27 to TRBJ2-1, with D tentatively TRBD1 or TRBD2 (5 bases each). The sequence was collected from a human donor who received an intestinal transplant. The CDR3: CASSLSGTYNEQFF. In DNA, the CDR3 is TGTGCCAGCAGTTTATCTGGGACGTACAATGAGCAGTTCTTC.